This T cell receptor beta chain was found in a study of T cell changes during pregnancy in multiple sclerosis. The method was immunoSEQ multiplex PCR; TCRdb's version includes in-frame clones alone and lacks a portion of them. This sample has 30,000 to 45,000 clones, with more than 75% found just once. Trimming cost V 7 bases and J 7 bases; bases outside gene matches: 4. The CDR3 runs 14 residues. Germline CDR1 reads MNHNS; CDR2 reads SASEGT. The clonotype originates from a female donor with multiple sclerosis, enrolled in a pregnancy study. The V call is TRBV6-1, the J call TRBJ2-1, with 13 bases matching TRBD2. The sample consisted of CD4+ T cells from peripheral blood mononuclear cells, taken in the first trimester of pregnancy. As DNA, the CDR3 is TGTGCCAGCACCCGACTAGCGGGGGGTAATGAGCAGTTCTTC. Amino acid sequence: CASTRLAGGNEQFF.